The 7 T cell receptor beta chains given below trace back to one sample, sequenced in a study of cytomegalovirus exposure and HLA in healthy donors. This PCR relied on a set of 60 Vbeta primers and 13 Jbeta primers. Sequencing used immunoSEQ multiplex PCR; TCRdb keeps in-frame clones, though not all of them. The sample consists of tens of thousands of clones, approximately 71% of them appearing once. The source material was PBMCs. These receptors came from a man between 45 and 60 years old in good health and CMV-seropositive.

The V and J genes are TRBV6-1 and TRBJ1-6; possibly TRBD1 for D (6 bases). Germline V gene lookup returns CDR1 MNHNS and CDR2 SASEGT. The V and J ends lost 1 base and 8 bases respectively, with 12 bases between them. The CDR3 extends over 15 amino acids. CDR3 in amino acids: CASSEGQAGDSPLHF. DNA for the CDR3: TGTGCCAGCAGTGAAGGACAGGCCGGGGATTCACCCCTCCACTTT.

The sample holds one count of this clone. This chain joins TRBV9 and TRBJ2-1; 8 nucleotides agree with TRBD2. V lost 4 bases to trimming and J lost 6 bases; unmatched junction nucleotides: 9. In germline, CDR1 is SGDLS, CDR2 YYNGEE. The CDR3 sequence is 15 residues long. CDR3 sequence reads: CASSQGGGFSNEQFF. The CDR3 DNA is TGTGCCAGCAGCCAGGGCGGGGGGTTTTCCAATGAGCAGTTCTTC. Using reference TRBV9 and TRBJ2-1 for the parts outside the CDR3, the full variable domain is DSGVTQTPKHLITATGQRVTLRCSPRSGDLSVYWYQQSLDQGLQFLIQYYNGEERAKGNILERFSAQQFPDLHSELNLSSLELGDSALYFCASSQGGGFSNEQFFGPGTRLTVL.

The V and J genes are TRBV7-8 and TRBJ1-3; the match to TRBD1 covers 7 bases. The CDR3 extends over 16 amino acids. V was clipped by 6 bases and J by 0 bases; unmatched bases: 8. Germline CDR1 is SGHVS and CDR2 is FQNEAQ. CDR3 sequence (DNA): TGTGCCAGCAGTTCAAGACAGGGACACTCTGGAAACACCATATATTTT. As protein: CASSSRQGHSGNTIYF. The variable domain in full, completed from reference TRBV7-8 and TRBJ1-3, reads GAGVSQSPRYKVAKRGQDVALRCDPISGHVSLFWYQQALGQGPEFLTYFQNEAQLDKSGLPSDRFFAERPEGSVSTLKIQRTQQEDSAVYLCASSSRQGHSGNTIYFGEGSWLTVV.

The CDR3: CASSQTPGAPTQYF. Here the CDR3 DNA reads TGCGCCAGCAGCCAAACCCCCGGAGCCCCCACGCAGTATTTT. The chain employs TRBV4-3 and TRBJ2-3; no firm D call. V was clipped by 2 bases and J by 9 bases, with 15 bases between them. The CDR3 extends over 14 amino acids. Germline values: CDR1 LGHNA, CDR2 YSLEER.

The chain has TRBV29-1 and TRBJ1-1, with 7 bases aligning to TRBD1. The germline gives CDR1 SQVTM, CDR2 ANQGSEA. V gave up 6 bases and J gave up 0 bases; unmatched junction bases: 7. The CDR3 extends over 14 amino acids. Here the CDR3 DNA reads TGCAGCGTCGTCGTACAGGGGATGAACACTGAAGCTTTCTTT. It translates to CSVVVQGMNTEAFF.

The V gene is TRBV7-9, the J gene TRBJ1-6, with TRBD1 as a possible D gene (6 bases). In germline, CDR1 is SEHNR, CDR2 FQNEAQ (reference sequence). The CDR3 has 13 amino acids. V lost 6 bases and J lost 14, with 17 bases in between. CDR3 residues: CASRGESQGSLHF. CDR3 in DNA: TGTGCCAGCAGAGGGGAATCTCAGGGGTCCCTCCACTTT.

The chain joins TRBV5-6 to TRBJ1-6; D might be TRBD1 (5 bases). The germline V gene has CDR1 SGHDT and CDR2 YYEEEE. This CDR3 region has 13 residues. V was clipped by 5 bases and J by 7 bases, with 10 bases between them. CDR3 sequence: CASRTAGNSPLHF. Here the CDR3 DNA reads TGTGCCAGCAGGACGGCAGGGAATTCACCCCTCCACTTT.